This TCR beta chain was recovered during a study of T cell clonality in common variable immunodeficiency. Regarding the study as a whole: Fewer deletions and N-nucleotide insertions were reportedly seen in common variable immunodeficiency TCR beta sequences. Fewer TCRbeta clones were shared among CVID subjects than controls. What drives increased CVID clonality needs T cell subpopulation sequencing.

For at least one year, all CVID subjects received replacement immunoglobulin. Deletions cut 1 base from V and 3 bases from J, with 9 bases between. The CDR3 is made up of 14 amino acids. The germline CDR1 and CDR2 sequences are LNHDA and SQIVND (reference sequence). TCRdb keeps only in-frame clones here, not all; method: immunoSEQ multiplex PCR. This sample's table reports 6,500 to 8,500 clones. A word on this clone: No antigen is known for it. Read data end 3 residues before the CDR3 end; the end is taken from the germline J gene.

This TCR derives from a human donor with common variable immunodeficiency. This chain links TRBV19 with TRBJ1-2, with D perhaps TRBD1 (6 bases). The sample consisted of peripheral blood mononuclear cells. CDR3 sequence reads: CASSIVAGDYGYTF. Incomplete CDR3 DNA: TGTGCCAGTAGTATAGTGGCAGGGGACTATGGC.